Following are 9 T cell receptor beta chains from one sample sequenced in a study of neoadjuvant nivolumab and ipilimumab in lung cancer. Only in-frame clones appear in the TCRdb table, and some are missing; sequencing was by immunoSEQ multiplex PCR. The sample records roughly 20,000 clones, around 87% being singletons. Here the sequenced sample was peripheral blood, taken before neoadjuvant nivolumab, alone or with ipilimumab. These receptors originate from an adult with non-small cell lung cancer.

The chain has TRBV4-3 and TRBJ1-1, with D unclear. There are 14 residues in the CDR3. CDR1 and CDR2 (germline): LGHNA, YSLEER. V was cut by 1 base and J by 2 bases, with 8 bases left in between. In nucleotides, the CDR3 is TGCGCCAGCAGCCAAGGTACCCAAAACACTGAAGCTTTCTTT. This codes for CASSQGTQNTEAFF.

The V and J genes are TRBV7-9 and TRBJ2-1; a weak D match, TRBD2 (6 bases). The CDR3 has 15 amino acids. The germline V gene encodes CDR1 SEHNR and CDR2 FQNEAQ (reference sequence). Trimming cost V 3 bases and J 7 bases, with 16 bases left between them. CDR3 sequence reads: CASSFGSSLKNEQFF. In nucleotides, the CDR3 is TGTGCCAGCAGCTTCGGGAGTTCCCTGAAAAATGAGCAGTTCTTC.

The CDR3 protein is CASSPGGSGRATYEQYF. The DNA for the CDR3 is TGTGCCAGCAGCCCGGGGGGTAGCGGGAGGGCAACCTACGAGCAGTACTTC. J is TRBJ2-7 and V is TRBV5-6, with TRBD2 matching 11 bases. CDR3 length: 17 residues. Germline assignment: CDR1 SGHDT and CDR2 YYEEEE. J lost 2 bases, V lost 4 bases, and 11 bases had no gene match.

V usage is TRBV18 and J usage is TRBJ2-2; TRBD2 matches 10 bases. The CDR3 runs 16 residues. Germline V lookup: CDR1 KGHSH, CDR2 LQKENI. V lost 3 bases and J lost 5; bases outside the gene matches: 6. The DNA of the CDR3 is TGTGCCAGCTCACCCGTAGCGGGAGGCCTTACCGGGGAGCTGTTTTTT. It translates to CASSPVAGGLTGELFF.

This clone turned up a few times. The chain links TRBV5-6 to TRBJ2-7, with TRBD2 identical over 7 bases. CDR1 is SGHDT, CDR2 YYEEEE, per germline. V dropped 0 bases and J dropped 1; count of bases not matched to a gene: 7. This CDR3 contains 16 residues. The CDR3 coding sequence is TGTGCCAGCAGCTTGGAAGGTAGCGGGCTTTCCTACGAGCAGTACTTC. Translating gives CASSLEGSGLSYEQYF.

The gene calls are TRBV6-5 and TRBJ1-4; perhaps TRBD1 as D (6 bases). The germline CDR1 and CDR2 sequences are MNHEY and SVGAGI. There are 13 residues in the CDR3. With 5 bases removed from V and 4 bases from J, the gap between germline ends came to 8 bases. The CDR3 is CASSRTDNEKLFF. Here the CDR3 DNA reads TGTGCCAGCAGTCGGACAGATAATGAAAAACTGTTTTTT.

The chain is built from TRBV7-6 and TRBJ1-1, with a weak D call TRBD1 (5 bases). V gave up 5 bases and J gave up 4 bases, with 20 bases separating them. Germline CDR1 reads SGHVS; CDR2 reads FNYEAQ. The CDR3 is 16 residues long. CDR3 nucleotides: TGTGCCAGCAGCCCCTGGGTTACAGGTGCGGGCACTGAAGCTTTCTTT. Translating it yields CASSPWVTGAGTEAFF.

The V call is TRBV19, the J call TRBJ2-1, with D possibly matching TRBD2 (6 bases). Germline CDR1 is LNHDA and CDR2 is SQIVND (reference sequence). The CDR3 sequence is 11 residues long. Trimming stripped 8 bases from V and 6 bases from J, with 8 bases between. Here the CDR3 reads CASLRGNEQFF. As DNA, the CDR3 is TGTGCCAGTCTGCGGGGCAATGAGCAGTTCTTC.

The chain uses TRBV7-2 and TRBJ2-7; D may correspond to TRBD1 or TRBD2 (5 bases each). Looked up from germline, CDR1 is SGHTA and CDR2 is FQGNSA. Trimming took off 5 bases at V and 2 bases at J, with 13 bases between the two ends. The CDR3 extends over 14 amino acids. In DNA form, the CDR3 reads TGTGCCAGCAGCCCCCGGGACGGCCCCTACGAGCAGTACTTC. Translated, it gives CASSPRDGPYEQYF.